The 22 T cell receptor beta chains in this list originate from one sample, sequenced in a study of radiotherapy plus CTLA-4 blockade in lung cancer. TCRdb's copy holds only in-frame clones and misses some; the assay was immunoSEQ multiplex PCR. The data show around 110,000 clones, about nine tenths seen once. The source was peripheral blood, collected from a patient treated with radiotherapy plus ipilimumab. Every receptor here comes from a human donor with non-small cell lung cancer that progressed on radiotherapy plus ipilimumab.

The rearrangement joins TRBV2 to TRBJ2-7; D gene uncertain. Germline CDR1 reads SNHLY; CDR2 reads FYNNEI. The CDR3 runs 12 residues. Trimming stripped 4 bases from V and 1 base from J, with 5 bases between. CDR3 region: CASSGSSYEQYF. The CDR3 DNA follows: TGTGCCAGCAGTGGTTCGTCCTACGAGCAGTACTTC.

The gene calls are TRBV5-1 and TRBJ2-2, with 10 bases that match TRBD1. The CDR3 runs to 16 residues. V lost 4 bases to trimming and J lost 5 bases; unmatched junction nucleotides: 8. Per the germline V gene, CDR1 is SGHRS and CDR2 is YFSETQ. In DNA form, the CDR3 reads TGCGCCAGCAGCACCCGGACAGGGGGGGAGACCGGGGAGCTGTTTTTT. It specifies CASSTRTGGETGELFF.

The chain couples TRBV10-2 to TRBJ2-7; D unclear. Germline V gene sequence: CDR1 WSHSY, CDR2 SAAADI. The CDR3 totals 11 residues. V was trimmed by 2 bases and J by 10 bases, leaving 9 bases between them. The CDR3 reads CASSETTQQYF. The CDR3 DNA reads as TGCGCCAGCAGTGAGACCACTCAACAGTACTTC.

The rearrangement uses TRBV6-1 and TRBJ2-3, with 10 bases identical to TRBD1. Germline loops: CDR1 MNHNS, CDR2 SASEGT. V lost 6 bases and J lost 5; bases outside the gene matches: 5. The CDR3 covers 14 residues. The CDR3 loop is CASRADRGGDTQYF. The CDR3 DNA is TGTGCCAGCAGGGCGGACAGGGGGGGAGATACGCAGTATTTT.

This chain connects TRBV7-6 to TRBJ2-2; 7 bases are a match to TRBD2. CDR3 length equals 14 residues. The V and J ends lost 5 bases and 1 base, in that order; junction bases with no gene match: 1. CDR1 and CDR2 from the germline V gene are SGHVS and FNYEAQ. In DNA, the CDR3 is TGTGCCAGCAGCCGGGAGGAGAACACCGGGGAGCTGTTTTTT. Its protein product is CASSREENTGELFF.

The gene calls are TRBV7-6 and TRBJ1-1, with unresolved D. The CDR3 sequence is 15 residues long. Germline V gives CDR1 SGHVS, CDR2 FNYEAQ. The germline V and J ends were trimmed by 0 bases and 5 bases, with 13 bases remaining between them. CDR3 protein: CASSLALGMRTEAFF. CDR3 DNA sequence: TGTGCCAGCAGCTTAGCGCTGGGGATGAGGACTGAAGCTTTCTTT.

This clone was detected a few times. The chain employs TRBV27 and TRBJ2-4; D unclear. The CDR3 runs 13 residues. Germline values: CDR1 MNHEY, CDR2 SMNVEV (reference sequence). V lost 4 bases, J lost 4 bases, and 8 bases lay in between. Written as DNA, the CDR3 is TGTGCCAGCAGTTCCCCTCCAAAAAACATTCAGTACTTC. Its translation is CASSSPPKNIQYF.

The gene calls are TRBV10-1 and TRBJ1-1, with D maybe TRBD1 (5 bases). Germline V gene data show CDR1 as WNHNN and CDR2 as SYGVQD (reference sequence). The CDR3 length is 12 residues. V was cut by 10 bases and J by 6 bases, with 15 bases left in between. CDR3 DNA: TGCGCCAAAAGACAGCTGACGGCTGAAGCTTTCTTT. As protein: CAKRQLTAEAFF.

This clone was detected once. This sequence joins TRBV5-4 and TRBJ1-2; possibly TRBD1 for D (5 bases). The germline CDR1 and CDR2 sequences are SGHNT and YYREEE (reference sequence). The CDR3 loop spans 13 amino acids. V was cut by 0 bases and J by 6 bases, with 9 bases left in between. Written as DNA, the CDR3 is TGTGCCAGCAGCTTGGCGGGGACCGATGGCTACACCTTC. Translation gives CASSLAGTDGYTF.

A remark on this clone: Other nucleotide sequences in the sample specify the same CDR3. J is TRBJ2-5 and V is TRBV12-5; maybe TRBD2 (6 bases). Trimming left V 6 bases short and J 2 bases short, with 10 bases between. Germline loops: CDR1 LGHNT, CDR2 FRNRAP. This CDR3 has 13 residues. The CDR3 here is CASGRDSQETQYF. CDR3 coding DNA: TGTGCTAGTGGCCGGGACTCTCAAGAGACCCAGTACTTC.

The rearrangement uses TRBV7-9 and TRBJ2-1, with TRBD2 as a possible D gene (5 bases). Germline V gene lookup returns CDR1 SEHNR and CDR2 FQNEAQ (reference sequence). The CDR3 has 18 amino acids. The V gene lost 7 bases and the J gene lost 0 bases, with 22 bases spanning the gap. In nucleotides, the CDR3 is TGTGCCAGCACCACTCCCTCACTTAGCGCTAGCTCCTACAATGAGCAGTTCTTC. It codes for CASTTPSLSASSYNEQFF.

This clone was observed a handful of times. The V call is TRBV4-1, the J call TRBJ1-2; D remains unclear. This CDR3 is 16 amino acids long. Germline lookup yields CDR1 MGHRA and CDR2 YSYEKL. V shed 0 bases and J shed 5 bases, with 16 bases lying between them. The CDR3, as DNA: TGCGCCAGCAGCCAAGATAAGGTCCAGCCTATTTATGGCTACACCTTC. Its translation: CASSQDKVQPIYGYTF.

This sequence joins TRBV14 and TRBJ1-2; D ambiguous. Germline V gene data show CDR1 as SGHDN and CDR2 as FVKESK. This CDR3 has 11 residues. The germline V and J ends were trimmed by 1 base and 13 bases, with 10 bases remaining between them. The CDR3 region is CASSQGRISTF. The CDR3 DNA reads TGTGCCAGCAGCCAAGGACGTATTAGCACCTTC.

This chain joins TRBV9 and TRBJ1-4; D remains ambiguous. Germline-derived CDR1 and CDR2 are SGDLS and YYNGEE. The CDR3 covers 14 residues. Deletions cut 4 bases from V and 6 bases from J, with 13 bases between. The CDR3 nucleotides are TGTGCCAGCAGCCCGCGGGCTAAGGATGAAAAACTGTTTTTT. Translating it yields CASSPRAKDEKLFF.

The chain combines TRBV6-6 with TRBJ2-7; a weak D match, TRBD1 (6 bases). V gave up 6 bases and J gave up 5 bases, with 14 bases separating them. Germline CDR1 MNHNY, CDR2 SVGAGI (reference sequence). The CDR3 spans 13 residues. The CDR3 DNA reads as TGTGCCAGCAGCCCGCCCACAGGGAACGAGCAGTACTTC. Amino acids: CASSPPTGNEQYF.

The chain combines TRBV14 with TRBJ2-7; 10 nucleotides line up with TRBD2. The CDR3 sequence is 17 residues long. Trimming took 0 bases from V and 3 from J; bases not matched to a gene: 8. The V gene's germline CDR1 is SGHDN and CDR2 FVKESK. Here the CDR3 reads CASSQEGVLAGLYEQYF. The CDR3 DNA reads as TGTGCCAGCAGCCAAGAGGGGGTACTAGCGGGGCTCTACGAGCAGTACTTC.

A word on this clone: The DNA is omitted, as the CDR3 cannot be located on it reliably, and the CDR3 follows TCRdb's listing. The chain carries TRBV12-5 and TRBJ2-7; the table names TRBD2, a call not compared with the DNA. CDR1 and CDR2 from the germline V gene are LGHNT and FRNRAP. The CDR3 has 16 residues if both end residues are counted. The CDR3 loop reads CASGLDDVAGGSQRYF.

This clone is a singleton in its sample. V usage is TRBV30 and J usage is TRBJ1-5; D ambiguous. This CDR3 has 14 amino acids. From germline, CDR1 is GTSNPN and CDR2 SVGIG (reference sequence). Between the trimmed V and J ends, which lost 0 bases and 3 bases, there was a span of 9 bases. The CDR3 DNA reads TGTGCCTGGAGTGTAGGGCCCCACAATCAGCCCCAGCATTTT. This translates into CAWSVGPHNQPQHF.

The chain carries TRBV2 and TRBJ2-7; TRBD1 matches 7 bases. V shed 1 base and J 2 bases; nucleotides not matched to a gene: 2. CDR1 is SNHLY, CDR2 FYNNEI, per germline. The length of the CDR3 is 14 residues. In nucleotides, the CDR3 is TGTGCCAGCAGTGAAGACAGGGGAACCTACGAGCAGTACTTC. As protein: CASSEDRGTYEQYF.

The V and J genes are TRBV18 and TRBJ1-2, with D possibly TRBD1 on 6 matching bases. The germline V gene encodes CDR1 KGHSH and CDR2 LQKENI. The length of the CDR3 is 15 residues. V was clipped by 3 bases and J by 2 bases, with 13 bases between them. Here the CDR3 reads CASSPIAQGNYGYTF. CDR3 DNA sequence: TGTGCCAGCTCACCGATCGCGCAGGGGAACTATGGCTACACCTTC.

On this clone itself: One end of the junction varies from germline; a read error may be responsible. Other DNA sequences in this sample translate to the same CDR3. The V call is TRBV2, the J call TRBJ2-1; the D is unclear. This CDR3 comprises 12 residues. Per germline, CDR1 SNHLY and CDR2 FYNNEI. The CDR3 is CASSPNEDEQFF. In DNA, the CDR3 is TGTGCTAGCAGCCCCAATGAGGATGAGCAGTTCTTC.

This rearrangement joins TRBV10-3 to TRBJ2-1, with TRBD2 matching 16 bases. The trim removed 6 bases at V and 6 bases at J, leaving 14 bases unmatched. Germline lookup yields CDR1 ENHRY and CDR2 SYGVKD. This CDR3 comprises 19 residues. The CDR3 sequence: CAIRETGLAGGDHRNEQFF. CDR3 coding DNA: TGTGCCATCAGAGAAACGGGACTAGCGGGAGGGGATCACCGCAATGAGCAGTTCTTC.